This T cell receptor beta chain was sequenced during a study of cytomegalovirus exposure and HLA in healthy donors. Study results and limitations: Immune exposure information available was restricted to CMV serostatus.

This CDR3 contains 14 residues. V gave up 6 bases and J gave up 16 bases; unmatched junction bases: 15. CDR1 is MNHEY and CDR2 is SMNVEV in the germline V gene (reference sequence). A word on this clone: What it recognizes is unknown.

The PCR ran on 60 Vbeta and 13 Jbeta primers. Data came from immunoSEQ multiplex PCR; TCRdb stores just in-frame clones and leaves some out. The sample has 150,000 to 200,000 clones, 84% seen once; the top ten hold 4.8%. This receptor was taken from a man aged 18 to 29 in good health and CMV-seronegative. The sample taken for sequencing was PBMCs. This chain connects TRBV27 to TRBJ1-6, with 7 bases aligning to TRBD1. CDR3: CASSPGQRGSTLHF. DNA of the CDR3: TGTGCCAGCAGCCCGGGACAGCGCGGTTCAACGCTCCACTTT.